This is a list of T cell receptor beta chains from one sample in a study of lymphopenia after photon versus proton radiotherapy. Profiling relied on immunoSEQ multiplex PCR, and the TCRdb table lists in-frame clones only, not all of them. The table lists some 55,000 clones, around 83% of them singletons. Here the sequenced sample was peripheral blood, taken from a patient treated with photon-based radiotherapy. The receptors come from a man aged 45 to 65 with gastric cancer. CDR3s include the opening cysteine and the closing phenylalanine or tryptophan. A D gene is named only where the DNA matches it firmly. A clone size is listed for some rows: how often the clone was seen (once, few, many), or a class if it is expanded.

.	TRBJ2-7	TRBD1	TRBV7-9	TGTGCCAGCAGCTGGGGACAGCCAGCCTACGAGCAGTACTTC	CASSWGQPAYEQYF
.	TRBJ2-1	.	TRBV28	TGTGCCAGCAGTTCCCGGGACATAGCCTACAATGAGCAGTTCTTC	CASSSRDIAYNEQFF
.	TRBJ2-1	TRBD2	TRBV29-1	TGCAGCGGTCTTAGAGCGGGAGCATCCAATGAGCAGTTCTTC	CSGLRAGASNEQFF
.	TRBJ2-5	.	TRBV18	TGTGCCAGCTCACCACCATCCAGGCAGGAGACCCAGTACTTC	CASSPPSRQETQYF
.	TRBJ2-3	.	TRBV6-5	TGTGCCAGCAGTTACTATCGGGATGCAGATACGCAGTATTTT	CASSYYRDADTQYF
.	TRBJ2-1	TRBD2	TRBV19	TGTGCCAGTAAAAAGCGGGAGAGGGATGAGCAGTTCTTC	CASKKRERDEQFF
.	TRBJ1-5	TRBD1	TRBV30	TGTGCCTGGAGCCCCCGGACAGGGACTAGCAATCAGCCCCAGCATTTT	CAWSPRTGTSNQPQHF
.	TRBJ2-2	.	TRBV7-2	TGTGCCTCTTGGCCGTACCTTAACACCGGGGAGCTGTTTTTT	CASWPYLNTGELFF
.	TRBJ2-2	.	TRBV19	TGTGCCAGTAGTATAATTCAGGGGTGGGGCACCGGGGAGCTGTTTTTT	CASSIIQGWGTGELFF
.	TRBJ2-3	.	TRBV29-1	TGCAGCGTTGAAGGGAGTAGCGGCACAGATACGCAGTATTTT	CSVEGSSGTDTQYF
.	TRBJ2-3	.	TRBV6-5	TGTGCCAGCAGCCCCTCTTATGATACGCAGTATTTT	CASSPSYDTQYF
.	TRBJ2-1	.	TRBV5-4	TGTGCCAGCAGCTTACCGGGACAATCTCACAATGAGCAGTTCTTC	CASSLPGQSHNEQFF
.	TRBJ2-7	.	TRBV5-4	TGTGCCAGCAGCTATTGGGGCGGGCCCAAGCCTGCCTACGAGCAGTACTTC	CASSYWGGPKPAYEQYF
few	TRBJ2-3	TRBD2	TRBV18	TGTGCCAGCTCGCGGACTAGCGGGTTCACAGATACGCAGTATTTT	CASSRTSGFTDTQYF
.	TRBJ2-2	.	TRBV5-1	TGCGCCAGCAGCCCTAGGCCGGGACCCCGGACTGACGGGGAGCTGTTTTTT	CASSPRPGPRTDGELFF
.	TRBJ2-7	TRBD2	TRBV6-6	TGTGCCAGCAGAGGACTAGCGGGAGAACTAGGGTACGAGCAGTACTTC	CASRGLAGELGYEQYF
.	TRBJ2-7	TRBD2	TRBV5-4	TGTGCCAGCAGCCTGGGACTAGCGGGAGTTTACGAGCAGTACTTC	CASSLGLAGVYEQYF
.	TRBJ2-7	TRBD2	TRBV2	TGTGCCACCGCGGGACTAGCGTCGATCTACGAGCAGTACTTC	CATAGLASIYEQYF
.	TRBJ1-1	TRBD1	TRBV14	TGTGCAGCAGCCAAGCAGACAGGGGGCACTGAAGCTTTCTTT	CAAAKQTGGTEAFF
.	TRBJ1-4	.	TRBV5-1	TGCGCCAGCAGCTTGCCAAAACTGTTTTTT	CASSLPKLFF
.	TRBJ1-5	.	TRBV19	TGTGCCAGTAGTATAGCCGGCAATCAGCCCCAGCATTTT	CASSIAGNQPQHF
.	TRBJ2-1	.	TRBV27	TGTGCCAGCAGTTTCTTCCCCGGACTTGCTGCTGGCAATGAGCAGTTCTTC	CASSFFPGLAAGNEQFF
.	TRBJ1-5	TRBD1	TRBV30	TGTGCCTGGAGCGCGACAGGGTTGGAGAGGCAGCCCCAGCATTTT	CAWSATGLERQPQHF
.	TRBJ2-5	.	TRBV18	TGTGCCAGCTCACCGTCGGAAGAGACCCAGTACTTC	CASSPSEETQYF
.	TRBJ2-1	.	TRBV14	TGTGCCAGCAGCACGGAGGGGGAAAGCACCTACAATGAGCAGTTCTTC	CASSTEGESTYNEQFF
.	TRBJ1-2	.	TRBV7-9	TGTGCCAGCAGCACCGAGGTGGGGGTTAACTATGGCTACACCTTC	CASSTEVGVNYGYTF
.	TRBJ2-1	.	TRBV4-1	TGCGCCAGCAGCCAAGTAGGCGTAAGGAGGGGTGGGGATGAGCAGTTCTTC	CASSQVGVRRGGDEQFF
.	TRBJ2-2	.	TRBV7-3	TGTGCCAGCAGCCTCGGAAGGACCGGGGAGCTGTTTTTT	CASSLGRTGELFF
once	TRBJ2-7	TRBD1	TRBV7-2	TGTGCCAGCAGCCCCCAACCGGGACAGGGAAACGAGCAGTACTTC	CASSPQPGQGNEQYF
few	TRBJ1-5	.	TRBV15	TGTGCCACCAGCAGAGATTGGGACCAGCCCCAGCATTTT	CATSRDWDQPQHF
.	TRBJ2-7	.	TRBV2	TGTGCCAGCAGATTCGGGGCGGGTGGAAGTGCCGAGCAGTACTTC	CASRFGAGGSAEQYF
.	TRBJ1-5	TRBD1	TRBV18	TGTGCCAGCTCACCCCGACAGGGGACGTCTTTCAATCAGCCCCAGCATTTT	CASSPRQGTSFNQPQHF
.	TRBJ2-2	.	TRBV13	TGTGCCAGCAGAGGTCGGGCAGGGAGTACCGGGGAGCTGTTTTTT	CASRGRAGSTGELFF
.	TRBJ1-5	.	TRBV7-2	TGTGCCAGCAGCTTAATTAGGGCAGGTAATCAGCCCCAGCATTTT	CASSLIRAGNQPQHF
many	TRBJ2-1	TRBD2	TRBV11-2	TGTGCCAGCAGCTCGCCCCTAGCGGGGCTCTCCTACAATGAGCAGTTCTTC	CASSSPLAGLSYNEQFF
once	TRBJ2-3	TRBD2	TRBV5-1	TGCGCCAGCAGCGGCGGGAGAAGCACAGATACGCAGTATTTT	CASSGGRSTDTQYF
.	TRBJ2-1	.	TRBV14	TGTGCCAGCAGCCAAACTACGGGAAGCAATGAGCAGTTCTTC	CASSQTTGSNEQFF
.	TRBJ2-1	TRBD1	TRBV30	TGTGCCTGGAGCGCCGACAGGGGCGAGCAGTTCTTC	CAWSADRGEQFF
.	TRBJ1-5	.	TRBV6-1	TGTGCCAGCAGTGCATCTCCGAGGACTGACAATCAGCCCCAGCATTTT	CASSASPRTDNQPQHF
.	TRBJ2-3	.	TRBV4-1	TGCGCCAGCAGCCCATCCTCCCTATCTAGCACAGATACGCAGTATTTT	CASSPSSLSSTDTQYF
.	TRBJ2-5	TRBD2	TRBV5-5	TGTGCCAGCAGCTTGAGGCGGGAGAGTTTAGAGACCCAGTACTTC	CASSLRRESLETQYF
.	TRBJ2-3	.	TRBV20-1	TGCAGTGCTAGAGAGGGAAATACGCAGTATTTT	CSAREGNTQYF